This note documents a single T cell receptor (beta chain) sequence. No antigen is known for it. Total RNA input per TCR library was roughly 3,300 ng. Researchers generated cDNA in eight separate reactions per sample. TCRdb reprocessed the 5' RACE reads and stores each CDR3 protein as one record, lacking DNA. The table for this sample gives more than 300,000 distinct CDR3 sequences. The CDR3 covers 11 residues. CDR1 is MNHEY, CDR2 SVGEGT, per germline. This sample is drawn from a study of monozygotic twins with inflammatory bowel disease. Notes on the study in general: Extra variability in the repertoires of patients may have come from differing immunosuppressive treatments.

The receptor was derived from a human donor with ulcerative colitis or Crohn's disease, or a healthy co-twin of an affected twin (not recorded which). Sequenced material: blood. The rearrangement joins TRBV6-2 or TRBV6-3 to TRBJ2-1. The CDR3 sequence is CASNNGDEQFF.